This T cell receptor beta chain comes out of a study of blood T cell repertoires in COVID-19. Across the whole study: Acute and convalescent COVID-19 samples came from the United States, Italy and Spain. The cDNA or gDNA used as material had been derived from T cells, B-cell-depleted T cells, or PBMCs.

As handled by the study authors: Amplification from reference gene primers served as the basis for estimated nucleated cell counts. Sequencing was performed with immunoSEQ multiplex PCR; in TCRdb, only in-frame clones are kept and a portion is missing. V and J calls and clone size are copied from that table; D and trimming were computed from the DNA. The sample includes roughly 30,000 clones, 89% of them seen just once. The CDR3 length is 14 residues. CDR1 and CDR2 from the germline V gene are SGHDT and YYEEEE. Trimming took off 6 bases at V and 1 base at J, with 11 bases between the two ends. Specimen: peripheral blood. V is TRBV5-6 and J is TRBJ2-1; D is possibly TRBD2 (5 bases). The clonotype originates from a human donor in a cohort sampled during active COVID-19. In DNA, the CDR3 is TGTGCCAGCACCCTGGACTTTTCCTACAATGAGCAGTTCTTC. Translated: CASTLDFSYNEQFF.